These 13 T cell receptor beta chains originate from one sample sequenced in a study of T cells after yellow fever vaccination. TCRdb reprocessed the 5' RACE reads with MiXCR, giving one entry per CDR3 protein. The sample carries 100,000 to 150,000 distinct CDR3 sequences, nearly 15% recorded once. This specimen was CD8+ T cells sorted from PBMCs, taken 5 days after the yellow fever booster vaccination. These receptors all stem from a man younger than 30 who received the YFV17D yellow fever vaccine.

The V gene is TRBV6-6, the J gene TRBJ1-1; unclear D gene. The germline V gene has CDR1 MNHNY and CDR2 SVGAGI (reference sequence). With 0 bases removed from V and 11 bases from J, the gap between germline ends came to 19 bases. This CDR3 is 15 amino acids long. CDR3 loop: CASSYSRDLNHVAFF. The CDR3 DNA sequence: TGTGCCAGCAGTTACTCGAGGGATCTGAATCACGTCGCTTTCTTT.

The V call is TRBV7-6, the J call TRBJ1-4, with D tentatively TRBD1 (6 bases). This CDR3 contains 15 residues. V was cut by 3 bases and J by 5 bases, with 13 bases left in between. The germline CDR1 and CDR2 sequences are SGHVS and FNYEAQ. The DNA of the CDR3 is TGTGCCAGCAGCTTTCGGGGGCTTAGAAATGAAAAACTGTTTTTT. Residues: CASSFRGLRNEKLFF.

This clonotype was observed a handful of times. DNA for the CDR3: TGTGCCAGCAGCTCCGGTCGTCAGGTGAACACTGAAGCTTTCTTT. The encoded protein is CASSSGRQVNTEAFF. The V call is TRBV7-9, the J call TRBJ1-1; no clear D gene. Trimming took 4 bases from V and 0 from J, leaving 12 bases between them. This CDR3 has 15 residues. The germline V gene has CDR1 SEHNR and CDR2 FQNEAQ (reference sequence).

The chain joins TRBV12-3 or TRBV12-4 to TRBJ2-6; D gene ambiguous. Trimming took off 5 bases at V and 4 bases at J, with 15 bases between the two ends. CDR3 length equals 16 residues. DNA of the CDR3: TGTGCCAGCAGTCTCTACAAGGTCGCGGGGGCCAACGTCCTGACTTTC. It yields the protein CASSLYKVAGANVLTF.

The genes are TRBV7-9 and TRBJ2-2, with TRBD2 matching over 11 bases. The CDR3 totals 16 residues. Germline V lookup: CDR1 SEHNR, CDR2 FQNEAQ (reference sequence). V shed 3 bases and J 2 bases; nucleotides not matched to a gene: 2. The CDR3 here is CASSLTSGVNTGELFF. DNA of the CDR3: TGTGCCAGCAGCTTGACTAGCGGGGTTAACACCGGGGAGCTGTTTTTT.

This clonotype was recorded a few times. The CDR3 sequence is CSAREVPGNTIYF. The CDR3 DNA reads TGCAGTGCTAGGGAGGTTCCTGGAAACACCATATATTTT. The V gene is TRBV20-1, the J gene TRBJ1-3, with D uncertain. Trimming left V 3 bases short and J 2 bases short, with 8 bases between. This CDR3 region has 13 residues. Looked up from germline, CDR1 is DFQATT and CDR2 is SNEGSKA (reference sequence).

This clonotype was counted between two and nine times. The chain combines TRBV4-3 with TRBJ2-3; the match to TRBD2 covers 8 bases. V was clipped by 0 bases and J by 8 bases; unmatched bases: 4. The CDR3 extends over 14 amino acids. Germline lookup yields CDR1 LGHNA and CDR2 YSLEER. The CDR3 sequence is CASSQDDSGVTQYF. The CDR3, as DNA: TGCGCCAGCAGCCAAGACGATAGCGGGGTTACGCAGTATTTT.

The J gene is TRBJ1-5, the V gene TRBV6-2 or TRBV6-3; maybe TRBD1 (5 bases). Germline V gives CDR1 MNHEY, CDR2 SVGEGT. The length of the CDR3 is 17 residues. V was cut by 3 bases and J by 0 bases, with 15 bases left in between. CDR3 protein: CASSYSVRTPSNQPQHF. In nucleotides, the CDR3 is TGTGCCAGCAGTTATTCCGTGAGGACACCTAGCAATCAGCCCCAGCATTTT.

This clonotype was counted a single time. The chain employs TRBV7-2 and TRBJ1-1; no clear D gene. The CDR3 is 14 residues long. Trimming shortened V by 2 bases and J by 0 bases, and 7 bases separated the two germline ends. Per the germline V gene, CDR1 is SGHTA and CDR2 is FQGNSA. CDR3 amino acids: CASSLRIMNTEAFF. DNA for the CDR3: TGTGCCAGCAGCTTACGCATCATGAACACTGAAGCTTTCTTT.

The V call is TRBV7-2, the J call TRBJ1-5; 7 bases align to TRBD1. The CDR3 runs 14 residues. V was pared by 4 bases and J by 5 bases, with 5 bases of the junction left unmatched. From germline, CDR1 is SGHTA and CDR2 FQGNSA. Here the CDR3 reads CASSYTGDHQPQHF. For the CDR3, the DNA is TGTGCCAGCAGCTACACAGGGGACCATCAGCCCCAGCATTTT. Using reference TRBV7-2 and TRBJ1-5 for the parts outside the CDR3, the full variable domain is GAGVSQSPSNKVTEKGKDVELRCDPISGHTALYWYRQSLGQGLEFLIYFQGNSAPDKSGLPSDRFSAERTGGSVSTLTIQRTQQEDSAVYLCASSYTGDHQPQHFGDGTRLSIL.

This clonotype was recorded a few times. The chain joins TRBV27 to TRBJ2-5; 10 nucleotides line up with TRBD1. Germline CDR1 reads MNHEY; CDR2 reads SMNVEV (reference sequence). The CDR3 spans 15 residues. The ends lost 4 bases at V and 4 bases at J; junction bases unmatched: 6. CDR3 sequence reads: CASSSRTGGGETQYF. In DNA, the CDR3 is TGTGCCAGCAGTTCCCGGACAGGGGGTGGAGAGACCCAGTACTTC.

Written as DNA, the CDR3 is TGTGCCAGTAGGCTACAGGCGACCATGAACACTGAAGCTTTCTTT. Its translation: CASRLQATMNTEAFF. The chain combines TRBV19 with TRBJ1-1; maybe TRBD1 (5 bases). Germline V CDR1 and CDR2: LNHDA, SQIVND (reference sequence). Trimming cost V 6 bases and J 0 bases, with 14 bases left between them. The CDR3 length is 15 residues.

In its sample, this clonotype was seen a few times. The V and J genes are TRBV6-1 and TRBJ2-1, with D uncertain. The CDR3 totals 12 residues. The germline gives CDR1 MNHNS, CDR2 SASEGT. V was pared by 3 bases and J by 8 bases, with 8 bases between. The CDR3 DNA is TGTGCCAGCAGTGACCTTGTGTATGAGCAGTTCTTC. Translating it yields CASSDLVYEQFF.